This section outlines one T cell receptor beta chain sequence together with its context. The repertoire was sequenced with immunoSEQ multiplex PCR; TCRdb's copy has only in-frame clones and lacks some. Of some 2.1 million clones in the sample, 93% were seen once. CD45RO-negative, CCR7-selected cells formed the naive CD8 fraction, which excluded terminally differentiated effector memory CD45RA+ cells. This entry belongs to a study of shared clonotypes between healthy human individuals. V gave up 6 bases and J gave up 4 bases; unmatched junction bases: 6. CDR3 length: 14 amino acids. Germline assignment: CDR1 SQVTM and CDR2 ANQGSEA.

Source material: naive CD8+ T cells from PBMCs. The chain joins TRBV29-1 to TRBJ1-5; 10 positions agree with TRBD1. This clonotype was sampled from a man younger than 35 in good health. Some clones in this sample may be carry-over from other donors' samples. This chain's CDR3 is CSVSDRGRNQPQHF. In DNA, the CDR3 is TGCAGCGTGTCCGACAGGGGGCGAAATCAGCCCCAGCATTTT.